Presented here are 15 T cell receptor beta chains from one specimen sequenced in a study of cytomegalovirus exposure and HLA in healthy donors. Researchers ran the PCR with 60 Vbeta and 13 Jbeta primers. The table came from immunoSEQ multiplex PCR; TCRdb's copy has only in-frame clones and leaves some out. The sample carries 95,000 to 150,000 clones, roughly 82% recorded once. Sequencing input: PBMCs. These receptors were obtained from a human donor in good health.

This rearrangement joins TRBV5-1 to TRBJ2-5, with TRBD2 matching 7 bases. The CDR3 covers 14 residues. CDR1 SGHRS and CDR2 YFSETQ come from the germline V gene. V was clipped by 3 bases and J by 5 bases; unmatched bases: 7. CDR3 amino acids: CASSYAGVGETQYF. The CDR3 DNA sequence: TGCGCCAGCAGCTACGCGGGAGTAGGCGAGACCCAGTACTTC. Full variable domain (remainder filled in from reference TRBV5-1 and TRBJ2-5): KAGVTQTPRYLIKTRGQQVTLSCSPISGHRSVSWYQQTPGQGLQFLFEYFSETQRNKGNFPGRFSGRQFSNSRSEMNVSTLELGDSALYLCASSYAGVGETQYFGPGTRLLVL.

V gene TRBV18 combines with J gene TRBJ1-1; the match to TRBD1 covers 7 bases. The CDR3 covers 17 residues. CDR1 KGHSH and CDR2 LQKENI come from the germline V gene. Germline trimming cut 4 bases from V and 4 bases from J; bases unmatched to any gene: 15. The CDR3 nucleotides are TGTGCCAGCTCACTCAACGGACAGGCCGTCGGGGGCACTGAAGCTTTCTTT. Protein: CASSLNGQAVGGTEAFF. The complete variable domain, with remaining parts taken from reference TRBV18 and TRBJ1-1, reads NAGVMQNPRHLVRRRGQEARLRCSPMKGHSHVYWYRQLPEEGLKFMVYLQKENIIDESGMPKERFSAEFPKEGPSILRIQQVVRGDSAAYFCASSLNGQAVGGTEAFFGQGTRLTVV.

The genes are TRBV28 and TRBJ2-3, with TRBD2 matching over 12 bases. The CDR3 has 16 residues. V gave up 5 bases and J gave up 6 bases; unmatched junction bases: 9. The germline V gene has CDR1 MDHEN and CDR2 SYDVKM. CDR3 sequence reads: CASSGWTSGNGDTQYF. The DNA of the CDR3 is TGTGCCAGCAGTGGGTGGACTAGCGGGAATGGGGATACGCAGTATTTT.

This chain joins TRBV19 and TRBJ2-1, with TRBD2 matching over 8 bases. V lost 6 bases and J lost 5; bases outside the gene matches: 9. The CDR3 is 15 amino acids. In germline, CDR1 is LNHDA, CDR2 SQIVND (reference sequence). The CDR3 DNA is TGTGCCAGTAGCACTACTAGCGGAGCTAACAATGAGCAGTTCTTC. It is translated as CASSTTSGANNEQFF.

The chain is built from TRBV10-2 and TRBJ2-5; 8 bases map to TRBD2. The J call may be wrong; the DNA end is better matched by TRBJ2-7. This CDR3 spans 16 amino acids. The germline CDR1 and CDR2 sequences are WSHSY and SAAADI. CDR3: CASRGSGRVYLDEQYF. CDR3 DNA: TGCGCCAGCAGAGGGAGCGGGAGAGTGTACTTGGACGAGCAGTACTTC.

This clone was seen a handful of times. The chain joins TRBV7-8 to TRBJ2-1; 10 bases fit TRBD2. Trimming took 4 bases from V and 4 from J; bases not matched to a gene: 4. Per germline, CDR1 SGHVS and CDR2 FQNEAQ. CDR3 length equals 15 residues. CDR3 sequence: CASSSGTSAYNEQFF. DNA for the CDR3: TGTGCCAGCAGCTCCGGGACTAGCGCATACAATGAGCAGTTCTTC.

This clone was observed a few times. This sequence joins TRBV7-9 and TRBJ2-3; TRBD1 is a possible D gene (6 bases). V lost 2 bases to trimming and J lost 3 bases, with 18 bases between them. CDR1 is SEHNR and CDR2 is FQNEAQ in the germline V gene (reference sequence). The CDR3 loop spans 17 amino acids. The CDR3 bases are TGTGCCAGCAGCTTATTGTCCGGGACAAGGGGGACAGATACGCAGTATTTT. This translates into CASSLLSGTRGTDTQYF.

This chain links TRBV7-9 with TRBJ1-2; D not certain. CDR1 SEHNR and CDR2 FQNEAQ come from the germline V gene (reference sequence). The CDR3 totals 12 residues. With 3 bases removed from V and 4 bases from J, the gap between germline ends came to 6 bases. The CDR3 loop reads CASSFDTYGYTF. CDR3 in DNA: TGTGCCAGCAGCTTTGACACCTATGGCTACACCTTC. The variable domain in full, with the rest retrieved from reference TRBV7-9 and TRBJ1-2, is DTGVSQNPRHKITKRGQNVTFRCDPISEHNRLYWYRQTLGQGPEFLTYFQNEAQLEKSRLLSDRFSAERPKGSFSTLEIQRTEQGDSAMYLCASSFDTYGYTFGSGTRLTVV.

This rearrangement joins TRBV6-5 to TRBJ1-1, with D possibly matching TRBD1 (5 bases). Trimming removed 7 bases at V and 10 bases at J, with 7 bases between. This CDR3 has 9 residues. Germline values: CDR1 MNHEY, CDR2 SVGAGI. The CDR3 region has the DNA TGTGCCAGCAAGCAGGGAGCTTTCTTT. This encodes CASKQGAFF.

The J gene is TRBJ1-1, the V gene TRBV6-1, with D maybe TRBD1 (6 bases). The CDR3 is 16 residues long. V dropped 4 bases and J dropped 0 bases, with 15 bases sitting between them. The germline gives CDR1 MNHNS, CDR2 SASEGT. CDR3 loop: CASSVRTDAMNTEAFF. In DNA form, the CDR3 reads TGTGCCAGCAGTGTGCGGACAGATGCGATGAACACTGAAGCTTTCTTT.

On this clone: One end of the junction does not line up with germline, which may come from a read error. This chain connects TRBV4-1 to TRBJ2-6, with 7 bases fitting TRBD1. Germline assignment: CDR1 MGHRA and CDR2 YSYEKL. This CDR3 comprises 18 residues. The CDR3 spells CASSPGGQVLSGANGLTF. The CDR3 bases are TGCGCCAGCAGCCCAGGAGGACAGGTCCTCTCTGGGGCCAACGGCCTGACTTTC.

Only one count was recorded for this clone. This chain uses TRBV4-1 with TRBJ1-1; D unresolved. Per the germline V gene, CDR1 is MGHRA and CDR2 is YSYEKL. This CDR3 is 15 amino acids long. V was cut by 0 bases and J by 3 bases, with 11 bases left in between. The CDR3 DNA reads TGCGCCAGCAGCCAAGAGGGCGCGCCCGACACTGAAGCTTTCTTT. Protein: CASSQEGAPDTEAFF.

J is TRBJ1-2 and V is TRBV6-5; 9 positions match TRBD1. The CDR3 is 13 residues long. The J segment lost 7 bases and the V segment lost 4 bases, leaving 4 bases of the junction unmatched. In germline, CDR1 is MNHEY, CDR2 SVGAGI. Here the CDR3 reads CASSFDRGTGYTF. In DNA form, the CDR3 reads TGTGCCAGCAGTTTTGACAGGGGGACTGGCTACACCTTC.

This clone was detected ten times or more. The chain employs TRBV10-3 and TRBJ2-3, with D perhaps matching TRBD2 (6 bases). Germline V lookup: CDR1 ENHRY, CDR2 SYGVKD. The CDR3 is 16 residues long. The V end was cut by 3 bases, the J end by 2 bases, with 15 bases between. DNA of the CDR3: TGTGCCATCAGTGATCTTGAGGGACTTGTCACAGATACGCAGTATTTT. This gives the protein CAISDLEGLVTDTQYF.

This chain joins TRBV7-9 and TRBJ1-6; 9 nucleotides align to TRBD1. Germline V gene data show CDR1 as SEHNR and CDR2 as FQNEAQ (reference sequence). V lost 5 bases and J lost 7; bases outside the gene matches: 3. The CDR3 runs to 14 residues. The CDR3 region is CASSVDRGNSPLHF. The CDR3 nucleotides are TGTGCCAGCAGCGTTGACAGGGGGAATTCACCCCTCCACTTT.